The entry below gives a single TCR beta chain sequence along with its context. The antigen remains unidentified. A J-beta primer mix and a sample-barcoded 5' primer were used in a second PCR of roughly 6 to 11 cycles. TCRdb itself ran the 5' RACE reads through MiXCR, one entry per CDR3 protein. The sample consists of 850,000 to 1,000,000 distinct CDR3 sequences, roughly 50% of them appearing once. The sample belongs to a study of blood T cells in healthy people across ages. Study-wide background: Per every two T cells, about one barcoded beta molecule was captured by template switching.

Trimming removed 0 bases from V and 2 bases from J, with 9 bases in between. The CDR3 has 15 amino acids. Germline V gives CDR1 MNHEY, CDR2 SVGAGI. Findings of the study overall: Roughly linear age-related decline in beta diversity appeared, significant by age around 36.

The source material was blood. The genes are TRBV6-5 and TRBJ2-3, with D unresolved. The receptor comes from a woman in her sixties or seventies in good health. Here the CDR3 DNA reads TGTGCCAGCAGTTACTCTCACAGCATCACAGATACGCAGTATTTT. Its protein product is CASSYSHSITDTQYF.